This T cell receptor (beta chain) was found in a study of cytomegalovirus exposure and HLA in healthy donors. The PCR contained 60 Vbeta and 13 Jbeta primers. Clones were sequenced by immunoSEQ multiplex PCR, and TCRdb holds only the in-frame ones, with some missing. The data contain approximately 140,000 clones, about 74% of them singletons. The germline V gene has CDR1 SGHNT and CDR2 YYREEE (reference sequence). With 4 bases clipped from V and 2 bases from J, the junction kept 6 bases outside the gene matches. The CDR3 runs to 16 residues. Study observations and caveats: Later on, analysis showed that most CMV-associated TCR beta chains appeared to be HLA-restricted. The study listed under 200 cytomegalovirus-associated TCR beta chains.

With regard to this clone: Its antigen is still unknown.

The TCR originated in a man in his forties in good health and CMV-seropositive. V and J are TRBV5-4 and TRBJ2-4; 10 bases fit TRBD2. Sequenced input: PBMCs. CDR3 loop: CASSPGLAEPKNIQYF. The CDR3 DNA follows: TGTGCCAGCAGCCCCGGACTAGCGGAACCCAAAAACATTCAGTACTTC. The entire variable domain, with the rest obtained from reference TRBV5-4 and TRBJ2-4, is as follows: ETGVTQSPTHLIKTRGQQVTLRCSSQSGHNTVSWYQQALGQGPQFIFQYYREEENGRGNFPPRFSGLQFPNYSSELNVNALELDDSALYLCASSPGLAEPKNIQYFGAGTRLSVL.